This paragraph reports one T cell receptor (beta chain). Its cognate antigen is unknown. This CDR3 comprises 15 residues. Looked up from germline, CDR1 is SEHNR and CDR2 is FQNEAQ (reference sequence). V was pared by 5 bases and J by 8 bases, with 21 bases between. The sample originates from a study of T cell responses to AZD1222 COVID-19 vaccine. Here immunoSEQ multiplex PCR was the method, and the copy in TCRdb shows in-frame clones only, minus some. This sample has 150,000 to 200,000 clones, with over 90% found just once. Study conclusions and caveats: The reported proportion of spike-specific TCRs targeting unmutated variant regions was nearly half. Recipients of AZD1222 seropositive at baseline numbered only 6 or 7.

The specimen was peripheral blood, collected 28 days after the second AZD1222 dose. The sequence derives from an adult who received the AZD1222 COVID-19 vaccine. V and J are TRBV7-9 and TRBJ1-2, with D maybe TRBD1 (6 bases). CDR3 amino acids: CASSRAFTGRSGYTF. Written as DNA, the CDR3 is TGTGCCAGCAGCCGAGCCTTTACAGGGAGGTCGGGCTACACCTTC.